These 21 T cell receptor beta chains originate from one sample sequenced in a study of cytomegalovirus exposure and HLA in healthy donors (dated by TCRdb to 2016 to 2017). The library was produced with the immunoSEQ multiplex PCR assay. As stored in TCRdb, this immuneACCESS dataset retains in-frame rearrangements with V and J assigned. A fraction of the clones does not appear; measured against another copy, unresolved V genes explain less than half of the discrepancy, and the remainder lacks a known reason. Here the sample has about 76,000 clones; 94% occur a single time. The ten biggest clones cover 1.5% to 1.9% of the sample. Sequenced input: PBMCs. The receptors shown here come from a man aged 18-30 years in good health and CMV-seropositive.

The rearrangement links TRBV5-1 to TRBJ1-1, with D possibly being TRBD1 (6 bases). The germline V and J ends were trimmed by 2 bases and 0 bases, with 8 bases remaining between them. Germline CDR1 SGHRS, CDR2 YFSETQ. The CDR3 loop spans 14 amino acids. In DNA form, the CDR3 reads TGCGCCAGCAGCTTCGGGACAATGAACACTGAAGCTTTCTTT. Translating it yields CASSFGTMNTEAFF.

This chain connects TRBV28 to TRBJ2-4; maybe TRBD2 (5 bases). The germline V and J ends were trimmed by 2 bases and 9 bases, with 14 bases remaining between them. The germline V gene has CDR1 MDHEN and CDR2 SYDVKM. The CDR3 runs to 14 residues. The CDR3, as DNA: TGTGCCAGCAGTTTAGGCCCCCGGGGAAGCATTCAGTACTTC. Protein sequence: CASSLGPRGSIQYF.

This clone was counted once. The V gene is TRBV30, the J gene TRBJ2-4; 9 nucleotides align to TRBD2. In germline, CDR1 is GTSNPN, CDR2 SVGIG (reference sequence). The CDR3 totals 17 residues. The junction had 11 bases not matched to a gene; V was cut back by 0 bases and J by 5 bases. Written as DNA, the CDR3 is TGTGCCTGGAGTGTTTTGGGTGAAGCGGGAGGCCAAAACATTCAGTACTTC. Its protein product is CAWSVLGEAGGQNIQYF.

The CDR3 coding sequence is TGCGCCAGCACTGTAGACAGGATCGGCTATGGCTACACCTTC. This translates into CASTVDRIGYGYTF. The rearrangement joins TRBV5-1 to TRBJ1-2; a weak D match, TRBD1 (6 bases). The CDR3 contains 14 residues. V lost 6 bases, J lost 4 bases, and 16 bases lay in between. Germline V CDR1 and CDR2: SGHRS, YFSETQ.

The J gene is TRBJ2-5, the V gene TRBV11-1, with D unresolved. Germline V CDR1 and CDR2: SGHAT, FQDESV (reference sequence). Trimming left V 0 bases short and J 3 bases short, with 5 bases between. The CDR3 spans 13 residues. CDR3 coding DNA: TGTGCCAGCAGCTTAGCCCAGGAAGAGACCCAGTACTTC. Translated, it gives CASSLAQEETQYF. The variable domain in full, completed from reference TRBV11-1 and TRBJ2-5, reads EAEVAQSPRYKITEKSQAVAFWCDPISGHATLYWYRQILGQGPELLVQFQDESVVDDSQLPKDRFSAERLKGVDSTLKIQPAELGDSAMYLCASSLAQEETQYFGPGTRLLVL.

The J gene is TRBJ2-1, the V gene TRBV28, with 11 nucleotides matching TRBD2. This CDR3 spans 14 amino acids. V lost 7 bases to trimming and J lost 3 bases; unmatched junction nucleotides: 2. CDR1 and CDR2 from the germline V gene are MDHEN and SYDVKM. The CDR3 region is CASTGLAGYNEQFF. CDR3 sequence (DNA): TGTGCCAGCACAGGACTAGCGGGCTACAATGAGCAGTTCTTC.

Only one count was recorded for this clone. The chain recombines TRBV7-3 with TRBJ2-5; D might be TRBD2 (6 bases). The CDR3 is made up of 12 amino acids. V lost 4 bases and J lost 7, with 10 bases in between. CDR1 SGHTA and CDR2 FQGTGA come from the germline V gene. CDR3 sequence reads: CASSSFGGTQYF. In DNA, the CDR3 is TGTGCCAGCAGCTCCTTCGGGGGGACCCAGTACTTC.

J is TRBJ1-2 and V is TRBV9; unclear D gene. CDR1 is SGDLS and CDR2 is YYNGEE in the germline V gene. This CDR3 contains 14 residues. The ends were cut back, 3 bases at V and 6 bases at J, with 15 bases in the middle. CDR3 DNA sequence: TGTGCCAGCAGCGCCGGGGAGTGGCGGAATGGCTACACCTTC. It yields the protein CASSAGEWRNGYTF.

The chain has TRBV28 and TRBJ1-5; D is perhaps TRBD1 (6 bases). V was pared by 5 bases and J by 4 bases, with 12 bases between. Germline V lookup: CDR1 MDHEN, CDR2 SYDVKM. The CDR3 extends over 14 amino acids. The CDR3 here is CASSPTRGNQPQHF. The CDR3 nucleotides read TGTGCCAGCAGTCCTACCAGGGGAAATCAGCCCCAGCATTTT.

This clone came up a few times. The gene calls are TRBV9 and TRBJ2-3; a weak D match, TRBD1 (5 bases). Germline-derived CDR1 and CDR2 are SGDLS and YYNGEE. The CDR3 runs 15 residues. The V gene lost 7 bases and the J gene lost 2 bases, with 17 bases spanning the gap. The CDR3 sequence is CASGALVHSTDTQYF. Here the CDR3 DNA reads TGTGCCAGCGGGGCGTTGGTGCATTCCACAGATACGCAGTATTTT.

This chain links TRBV21-1 with TRBJ1-5; the D call of TRBD1 is as the table states it, not checked on the DNA. TRBV21-1 is tagged as a pseudogene. The CDR3 runs to 16 residues. CDR3 nucleotide sequence: TGTGCCAGCAGCAATCTGCAGGGAAATAGCAATCAGCCCCAGCATTTT. As protein: CASSNLQGNSNQPQHF.

This chain joins TRBV6-4 and TRBJ2-2; D is ambiguous. In germline, CDR1 is MRHNA, CDR2 SNTAGT. This CDR3 region has 14 residues. V was cut by 4 bases and J by 3 bases, with 9 bases left in between. The CDR3 DNA reads TGTGCCAGCAGTGTTGGAGCTGACACCGGGGAGCTGTTTTTT. Translating gives CASSVGADTGELFF.

The chain employs TRBV30 and TRBJ2-5, with D maybe TRBD1 (6 bases). The CDR3 consists of 12 residues. Germline values: CDR1 GTSNPN, CDR2 SVGIG (reference sequence). Trimming removed 4 bases from V and 3 bases from J, with 9 bases in between. The CDR3 sequence: CAWTGDKETQYF. In nucleotides, the CDR3 is TGTGCCTGGACAGGGGACAAAGAGACCCAGTACTTC.

The genes are TRBV4-1 and TRBJ2-2; weak D call: TRBD2 (5 bases). Trimming left V 4 bases short and J 5 bases short, with 23 bases between. Germline CDR1 reads MGHRA; CDR2 reads YSYEKL. The CDR3 contains 18 residues. The CDR3 here is CASSPLPWRNLRTGELFF. The CDR3 DNA reads TGCGCCAGCAGCCCTTTACCGTGGAGGAACTTGAGAACCGGGGAGCTGTTTTTT.

The chain couples TRBV29-1 to TRBJ2-7, with 12 bases lining up with TRBD1. The CDR3 has 14 residues. The germline CDR1 and CDR2 sequences are SQVTM and ANQGSEA. With 5 bases clipped from V and 6 bases from J, the junction kept 8 bases outside the gene matches. CDR3 in amino acids: CSVTQGTGGSEQYF. The CDR3 region has the DNA TGCAGCGTTACCCAGGGGACAGGGGGCTCCGAGCAGTACTTC.

This rearrangement joins TRBV28 to TRBJ2-7; 7 bases match TRBD2. V dropped 5 bases and J dropped 2; count of bases not matched to a gene: 3. CDR1 is MDHEN and CDR2 is SYDVKM in the germline V gene. The length of the CDR3 is 13 residues. CDR3 protein: CASSLGGTYEQYF. The DNA for the CDR3 is TGTGCCAGCAGTCTCGGGGGGACCTACGAGCAGTACTTC. Combining the CDR3 with reference TRBV28 and TRBJ2-7 gives the whole variable domain DVKVTQSSRYLVKRTGEKVFLECVQDMDHENMFWYRQDPGLGLRLIYFSYDVKMKEKGDIPEGYSVSREKKERFSLILESASTNQTSMYLCASSLGGTYEQYFGPGTRLTVT.

This chain uses TRBV19 with TRBJ1-1, with D perhaps matching TRBD1 (5 bases). V lost 3 bases, J lost 5 bases, and 7 bases lay in between. This CDR3 comprises 12 residues. The germline CDR1 and CDR2 sequences are LNHDA and SQIVND (reference sequence). The CDR3 DNA reads TGTGCCAGTAGTATGGGGGGAACTGAAGCTTTCTTT. As protein: CASSMGGTEAFF.

The V call is TRBV4-1, the J call TRBJ2-3; D is possibly TRBD1 (5 bases). Germline V gene sequence: CDR1 MGHRA, CDR2 YSYEKL. CDR3 length: 17 amino acids. V dropped 1 base and J dropped 1 base, with 15 bases sitting between them. CDR3 DNA sequence: TGCGCCAGCAGCCAAGCTCAGGGTCCGCCCCGCACAGATACGCAGTATTTT. It codes for CASSQAQGPPRTDTQYF.

The chain uses TRBV5-5 and TRBJ2-7; 9 positions agree with TRBD1. Germline V gene lookup returns CDR1 SGHKS and CDR2 YYEKEE (reference sequence). Trimming took 5 bases from V and 3 from J; bases not matched to a gene: 9. The CDR3 covers 15 residues. Written as DNA, the CDR3 is TGTGCCAGCAGTCCTTCCGGGACAGGGATCTACGAGCAGTACTTC. As protein: CASSPSGTGIYEQYF.

This sequence joins TRBV6-1 and TRBJ2-5; 7 nucleotides match TRBD2. Germline V gives CDR1 MNHNS, CDR2 SASEGT. This CDR3 is 13 amino acids long. Trimming took 11 bases from V and 4 from J; bases not matched to a gene: 10. CDR3 sequence: CAGGKLASETQYF. The CDR3 DNA is TGTGCCGGGGGGAAACTAGCGTCAGAGACCCAGTACTTC.

V and J are TRBV6-1 and TRBJ2-1; TRBD2 matches at 9 bases. Trimming took 8 bases from V and 8 from J; bases not matched to a gene: 10. The CDR3 totals 14 residues. The germline V gene has CDR1 MNHNS and CDR2 SASEGT. The CDR3 DNA follows: TGTGCCAGCGGAGCGGGAGGTGGTAGTGATGAGCAGTTCTTC. The encoded protein is CASGAGGGSDEQFF.